This T cell receptor beta chain came from a study of identical twins. Points from the study as a whole: Alpha sequences out of frame and shared by twins had excess low generation probability.

Losses at the gene ends were 0 bases for V and 5 bases for J; bases not matched to a gene: 6. The CDR3 extends over 16 amino acids. From germline, CDR1 is MNHEY and CDR2 SVGAGI. This clonotype was detected a few times. Its specificity is not known. TCRdb reprocessed the 5' RACE reads via MiXCR and lists one record per CDR3 protein. The data show 300,000 to 400,000 distinct CDR3 sequences, roughly 12% seen once. In addition, the sample was reused for a study of yellow fever vaccine responses in identical twins.

What was sequenced was CD8+ T cells sorted from blood. The chain recombines TRBV6-5 with TRBJ1-1, with 10 positions matching TRBD1. This clonotype originated in a woman aged 18-35 years in good health. Written as DNA, the CDR3 is TGTGCCAGCAGTTACTCGAGGGACAGGGGAGATACTGAAGCTTTCTTT. Protein: CASSYSRDRGDTEAFF.